The TCR beta chain described here comes from a study of cytomegalovirus exposure and HLA in healthy donors. Study-level results: Some V segments, including TRBV6-2 and TRBV6-3, were excluded as indistinguishable. Researchers catalogued approximately 170 TCR beta chains as cytomegalovirus-associated.

Primers included in the PCR were 60 Vbeta and 13 Jbeta primers. This table comes from immunoSEQ multiplex PCR, and its TCRdb copy is limited to in-frame clones, with some not included. The profile shows about 190,000 clones, 75% to 90% of them singletons. Germline CDR1 MDHEN, CDR2 SYDVKM. Deletions cut 6 bases from V and 9 bases from J, with 12 bases between. CDR3 length equals 12 residues. A word on this clone: Its target is not known.

This chain connects TRBV28 to TRBJ2-1; possible D gene TRBD2, 6 bases. What was sequenced was PBMCs. The sequence was collected from a young woman in good health and CMV-seronegative. CDR3 residues: CASRPGLLEQFF. CDR3 nucleotides: TGTGCCAGCAGACCCGGACTACTTGAGCAGTTCTTC.